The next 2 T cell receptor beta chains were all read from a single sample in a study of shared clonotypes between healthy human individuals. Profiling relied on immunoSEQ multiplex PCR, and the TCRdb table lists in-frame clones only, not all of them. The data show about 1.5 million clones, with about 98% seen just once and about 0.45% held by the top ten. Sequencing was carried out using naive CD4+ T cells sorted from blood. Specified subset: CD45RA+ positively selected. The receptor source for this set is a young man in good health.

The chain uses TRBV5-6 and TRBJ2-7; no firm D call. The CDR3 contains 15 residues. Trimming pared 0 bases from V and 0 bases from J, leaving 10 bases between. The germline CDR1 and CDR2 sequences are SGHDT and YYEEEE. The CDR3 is CASSLAGHNSYEQYF. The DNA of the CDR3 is TGTGCCAGCAGCTTGGCCGGTCACAACTCCTACGAGCAGTACTTC.

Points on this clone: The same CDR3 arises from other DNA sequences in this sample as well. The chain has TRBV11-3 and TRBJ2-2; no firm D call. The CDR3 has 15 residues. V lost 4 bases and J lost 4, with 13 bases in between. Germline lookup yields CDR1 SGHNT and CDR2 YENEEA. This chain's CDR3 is CASSSSGASTGELFF. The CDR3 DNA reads TGTGCCAGCAGCTCCTCCGGAGCCTCCACCGGGGAGCTGTTTTTT.